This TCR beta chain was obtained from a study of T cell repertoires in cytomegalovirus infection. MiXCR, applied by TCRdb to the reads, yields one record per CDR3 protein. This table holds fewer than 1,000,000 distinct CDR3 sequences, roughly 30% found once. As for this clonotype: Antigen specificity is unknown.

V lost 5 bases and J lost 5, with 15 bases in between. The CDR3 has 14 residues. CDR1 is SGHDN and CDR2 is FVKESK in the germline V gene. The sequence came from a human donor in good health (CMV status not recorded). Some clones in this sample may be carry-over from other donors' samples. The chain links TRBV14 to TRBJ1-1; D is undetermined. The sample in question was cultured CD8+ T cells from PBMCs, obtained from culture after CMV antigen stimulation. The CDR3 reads CASSYDMAGTEAFF. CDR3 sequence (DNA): TGTGCCAGCAGCTACGACATGGCAGGAACTGAAGCTTTCTTT. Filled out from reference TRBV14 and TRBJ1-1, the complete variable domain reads EAGVTQFPSHSVIEKGQTVTLRCDPISGHDNLYWYRRVMGKEIKFLLHFVKESKQDESGMPNNRFLAERTGGTYSTLKVQPAELEDSGVYFCASSYDMAGTEAFFGQGTRLTVV.